Shown below are 23 T cell receptor beta chains from a single sample sequenced in a study of technical replicates of blood from a handful of donors. Produced via immunoSEQ multiplex PCR; TCRdb's table is partial and in-frame only. There are roughly 48,000 clones in the sample; about 90% occur only once, and 3.5% to 4.5% lies in the top ten. The specimen sequenced was PBMCs. Receptor source: a human donor in good health. Some clones in this sample may be carry-over from other donors' samples.

The chain carries TRBV7-9 and TRBJ2-4; TRBD2 matches at 9 bases. CDR1 SEHNR and CDR2 FQNEAQ come from the germline V gene (reference sequence). J lost 7 bases, V lost 5 bases, and 18 bases had no gene match. The CDR3 has 18 amino acids. The CDR3 DNA reads TGTGCCAGCAGCACTAACATGGAATATGAGGCGGGGGGGAACATTCAGTACTTC. As protein: CASSTNMEYEAGGNIQYF.

This chain connects TRBV5-1 to TRBJ2-2; TRBD1 might be the D (6 bases). The V end lost 4 bases, the J end lost 1 base, and 11 bases lay between the germline ends. Germline CDR1 SGHRS, CDR2 YFSETQ. CDR3 length: 15 residues. DNA for the CDR3: TGCGCCAGCAGCGTTGGACAGCAGAACACCGGGGAGCTGTTTTTT. Its protein is CASSVGQQNTGELFF.

The CDR3 nucleotides are TGTGCCAGCAGTGAACTACCAGGGGAGAGCAATCAGCCCCAGCATTTT. It specifies CASSELPGESNQPQHF. V usage is TRBV6-1 and J usage is TRBJ1-5; maybe TRBD1 (6 bases). Trimming pared 2 bases from V and 1 base from J, leaving 12 bases between. The germline V gene has CDR1 MNHNS and CDR2 SASEGT. There are 16 residues in the CDR3.

The J gene is TRBJ1-5, the V gene TRBV5-1; D uncertain. The germline V gene has CDR1 SGHRS and CDR2 YFSETQ. V lost 4 bases and J lost 6, with 17 bases in between. This CDR3 comprises 15 residues. CDR3 sequence reads: CASSPFGEGGQPQHF. Written as DNA, the CDR3 is TGCGCCAGCAGCCCATTCGGGGAGGGCGGTCAGCCCCAGCATTTT.

The chain uses TRBV5-1 and TRBJ2-1, with D possibly TRBD2 on 5 matching bases. Trimming removed 5 bases from V and 5 bases from J, with 11 bases in between. Germline-derived CDR1 and CDR2 are SGHRS and YFSETQ. The CDR3 covers 13 residues. CDR3 loop: CASRDSWDNEQFF. The DNA for the CDR3 is TGCGCCAGCAGGGACTCCTGGGACAATGAGCAGTTCTTC.

The chain links TRBV6-5 to TRBJ2-7, with a tentative D call TRBD1 (5 bases). The CDR3 spans 13 residues. Germline CDR1 MNHEY, CDR2 SVGAGI. Trimming pared 5 bases from V and 4 bases from J, leaving 12 bases between. CDR3 DNA sequence: TGTGCCAGCAGTCCGACAGAGCTTTACGAGCAGTACTTC. Protein sequence: CASSPTELYEQYF.

The chain joins TRBV30 to TRBJ1-2; D gene ambiguous. This CDR3 has 14 residues. The germline V gene encodes CDR1 GTSNPN and CDR2 SVGIG (reference sequence). V lost 0 bases, J lost 7 bases, and 15 bases lay in between. The CDR3 DNA reads as TGTGCCTGGAGTGTACATTCGAGGGTTAGTGGCTACACCTTC. It yields the protein CAWSVHSRVSGYTF.

The chain uses TRBV11-2 and TRBJ2-5; TRBD2 agrees at 9 bases. Germline V lookup: CDR1 SGHAT, CDR2 FQNNGV. This CDR3 is 16 amino acids long. The junction had 7 bases not matched to a gene; V was cut back by 0 bases and J by 5 bases. CDR3 region: CASSLDLIAGAETQYF. The CDR3 DNA is TGTGCCAGCAGCTTAGATCTCATAGCGGGAGCTGAGACCCAGTACTTC. The variable domain in full, with the rest retrieved from reference TRBV11-2 and TRBJ2-5, is EAGVAQSPRYKIIEKRQSVAFWCNPISGHATLYWYQQILGQGPKLLIQFQNNGVVDDSQLPKDRFSAERLKGVDSTLKIQPAKLEDSAVYLCASSLDLIAGAETQYFGPGTRLLVL.

The CDR3 region is CASSLIGGRSTEAFF. CDR3 nucleotides: TGCGCCAGCAGCTTGATCGGGGGAAGAAGCACTGAAGCTTTCTTT. This chain links TRBV5-1 with TRBJ1-1, with a weak D call TRBD1 (5 bases). V was clipped by 1 base and J by 4 bases, with 14 bases between them. The CDR3 runs 15 residues. Germline loops: CDR1 SGHRS, CDR2 YFSETQ.

The chain uses TRBV4-2 and TRBJ2-7; 8 nucleotides agree with TRBD2. The CDR3 runs to 16 residues. The V segment lost 0 bases and the J segment 13 bases; nucleotides outside the gene matches: 17. CDR1 and CDR2 from the germline V gene are LGHNA and YNFKEQ. In nucleotides, the CDR3 is TGTGCCAGCAGCCAAGAAGACCGAGTTAGCGGGAATCTCCTCTACTTC. Protein: CASSQEDRVSGNLLYF.

The rearrangement uses TRBV9 and TRBJ1-3; 9 bases match TRBD1. The CDR3 runs 15 residues. V dropped 2 bases and J dropped 4; count of bases not matched to a gene: 4. Germline CDR1 and CDR2: SGDLS and YYNGEE. The CDR3 spells CASSVDRGSGNTIYF. As DNA, the CDR3 is TGTGCCAGCAGCGTCGACAGGGGGTCAGGAAACACCATATATTTT. The whole variable domain, remainder taken from reference TRBV9 and TRBJ1-3, is DSGVTQTPKHLITATGQRVTLRCSPRSGDLSVYWYQQSLDQGLQFLIQYYNGEERAKGNILERFSAQQFPDLHSELNLSSLELGDSALYFCASSVDRGSGNTIYFGEGSWLTVV.

The chain carries TRBV7-6 and TRBJ1-2; TRBD1 matches at 8 bases. The J segment lost 4 bases and the V segment lost 1 base, leaving 5 bases of the junction unmatched. The germline gives CDR1 SGHVS, CDR2 FNYEAQ. The CDR3 contains 15 residues. In nucleotides, the CDR3 is TGTGCCAGCAGCTTAGAGTCAGGGGGCCTCTATGGCTACACCTTC. This codes for CASSLESGGLYGYTF. Combining the CDR3 with reference TRBV7-6 and TRBJ1-2 gives the whole variable domain GAGVSQSPRYKVTKRGQDVALRCDPISGHVSLYWYRQALGQGPEFLTYFNYEAQQDKSGLPNDRFSAERPEGSISTLTIQRTEQRDSAMYRCASSLESGGLYGYTFGSGTRLTVV.

The V and J genes are TRBV5-1 and TRBJ2-2; D is possibly TRBD2 (6 bases). V was pared by 7 bases and J by 5 bases, with 21 bases between. Germline CDR1 SGHRS, CDR2 YFSETQ. This CDR3 comprises 16 residues. The CDR3 loop is CASLSGAGKETGELFF. CDR3 nucleotides: TGCGCCAGCTTATCCGGGGCGGGGAAGGAGACCGGGGAGCTGTTTTTT.

CDR3 sequence reads: CASSLAPANYGYTF. The CDR3 bases are TGCGCCAGCAGCTTGGCCCCGGCTAACTATGGCTACACCTTC. The chain has TRBV5-1 and TRBJ1-2; no firm D call. Germline values: CDR1 SGHRS, CDR2 YFSETQ. The CDR3 sequence is 14 residues long. V was clipped by 0 bases and J by 0 bases, with 6 bases between them.

The V and J genes are TRBV2 and TRBJ2-3; tentative D call: TRBD2 (6 bases). The CDR3 sequence is 14 residues long. Germline V gene data show CDR1 as SNHLY and CDR2 as FYNNEI. V was clipped by 7 bases and J by 2 bases, with 13 bases between them. Written as DNA, the CDR3 is TGTGCCAGCACCCTCGCGGGGCACACAGATACGCAGTATTTT. This sequence encodes CASTLAGHTDTQYF.

V usage is TRBV2 and J usage is TRBJ2-7, with 10 bases matching TRBD1. The J segment lost 2 bases and the V segment lost 11 bases, leaving 3 bases of the junction unmatched. Per the germline V gene, CDR1 is SNHLY and CDR2 is FYNNEI. This CDR3 contains 12 residues. The CDR3 loop is CAGGQGAYEQYF. CDR3 nucleotides: TGTGCCGGCGGACAGGGGGCCTACGAGCAGTACTTC. The entire variable domain, with the rest obtained from reference TRBV2 and TRBJ2-7, is as follows: EPEVTQTPSHQVTQMGQEVILRCVPISNHLYFYWYRQILGQKVEFLVSFYNNEISEKSEIFDDQFSVERPDGSNFTLKIRSTKLEDSAMYFCAGGQGAYEQYFGPGTRLTVT.

The chain combines TRBV15 with TRBJ2-3; the match to TRBD2 covers 7 bases. J lost 1 base, V lost 6 bases, and 10 bases had no gene match. The CDR3 has 16 residues. Germline V gene lookup returns CDR1 LNHNV and CDR2 YYDKDF (reference sequence). The CDR3 region is CATREGRGGGTDTQYF. The CDR3 DNA is TGTGCCACCAGGGAGGGGAGGGGCGGCGGCACAGATACGCAGTATTTT.

This clone was detected once. V gene TRBV6-5 combines with J gene TRBJ1-2; TRBD1 is a possible D gene (6 bases). Looked up from germline, CDR1 is MNHEY and CDR2 is SVGAGI. CDR3 length: 11 residues. V was cut by 8 bases and J by 8 bases, with 12 bases left in between. The CDR3 here is CASGKGVGYTF. For the CDR3, the DNA is TGTGCCAGCGGAAAGGGGGTCGGCTACACCTTC.

A single count supports this clone. V is TRBV5-1 and J is TRBJ1-6; TRBD1 might be the D (6 bases). In germline, CDR1 is SGHRS, CDR2 YFSETQ. V lost 0 bases and J lost 6, with 7 bases in between. The CDR3 has 14 residues. CDR3 in amino acids: CASSLGDTNSPLHF. CDR3 coding DNA: TGCGCCAGCAGCTTGGGGGACACTAATTCACCCCTCCACTTT.

The chain employs TRBV11-3 and TRBJ2-5, with D maybe TRBD2 (5 bases). Germline V gives CDR1 SGHNT, CDR2 YENEEA. The length of the CDR3 is 13 residues. V shed 5 bases and J shed 2 bases, with 9 bases lying between them. The CDR3 DNA follows: TGTGCCAGCAGCACGGGGAGACAAGAGACCCAGTACTTC. It translates to CASSTGRQETQYF.

The rearrangement links TRBV30 to TRBJ1-6; TRBD1 is a possible D gene (6 bases). Trimming left V 2 bases short and J 9 bases short, with 14 bases between. CDR1 is GTSNPN and CDR2 is SVGIG in the germline V gene (reference sequence). The CDR3 has 14 amino acids. The CDR3 nucleotides read TGTGCCTGGAGTCTCGGGGCCAGGGGTTCACCCCTCCACTTT. Amino acids: CAWSLGARGSPLHF.

The CDR3 DNA sequence: TGTGCCAGCAGCGTAGACCGGTCTCGCGAGCAGTTCTTC. This translates into CASSVDRSREQFF. The V call is TRBV9, the J call TRBJ2-1; D remains ambiguous. Germline V lookup: CDR1 SGDLS, CDR2 YYNGEE. This CDR3 has 13 residues. Trimming took off 0 bases at V and 10 bases at J, with 11 bases between the two ends.

This clone came up once. The V call is TRBV5-1, the J call TRBJ1-2, with D possibly matching TRBD1 (6 bases). Germline V gene lookup returns CDR1 SGHRS and CDR2 YFSETQ. CDR3 length: 13 amino acids. Deletions cut 4 bases from V and 5 bases from J, with 12 bases between. The CDR3 is CASSQNTGYGYTF. The DNA for the CDR3 is TGCGCCAGCAGCCAAAATACAGGGTATGGCTACACCTTC.